This passage covers 5 T cell receptor beta chains from one sample sequenced in a study of T-cell reconstitution after alpha-beta-depleted transplantation in children. Preparing the TCRbeta library involved the use of unique molecular identifiers. TCRdb ran MiXCR on the PCR reads and lists one entry per CDR3 protein. The sample has around 600,000 distinct CDR3 sequences; 23% are singletons. Sequenced material: PBMCs, mostly from graft donor cells, taken 360 days after TCRalphabeta/CD19-depleted stem cell transplant. The receptors originated from a boy less than two years old who had a stem cell transplant for acute myeloid leukemia, so the T cells may come from the graft donor.

This clonotype occurred many times. The chain joins TRBV5-1 to TRBJ1-5; 7 positions match TRBD1. After removal of 1 base from V and 6 bases from J, the junction contained 4 bases not matched to a gene. Germline V gene lookup returns CDR1 SGHRS and CDR2 YFSETQ. The CDR3 has 14 amino acids. The CDR3 DNA reads as TGCGCCAGCAGCTTGTCGCCAGGGGGTCAGCCCCAGCATTTT. Translated: CASSLSPGGQPQHF.

The sample holds many counts of this clonotype. The DNA of the CDR3 is TGTGCCAGCAGGGTAGCGGGGGGGGCCGAGACCCAGTACTTC. Residues: CASRVAGGAETQYF. This sequence joins TRBV7-2 and TRBJ2-5, with 11 nucleotides matching TRBD2. The ends lost 6 bases at V and 5 bases at J; junction bases unmatched: 5. The V gene's germline CDR1 is SGHTA and CDR2 FQGNSA. CDR3 length: 14 residues. Full variable domain (rest looked up from reference TRBV7-2 and TRBJ2-5): GAGVSQSPSNKVTEKGKDVELRCDPISGHTALYWYRQSLGQGLEFLIYFQGNSAPDKSGLPSDRFSAERTGGSVSTLTIQRTQQEDSAVYLCASRVAGGAETQYFGPGTRLLVL.

The rearrangement joins TRBV6-1 to TRBJ2-7, with D perhaps matching TRBD1 (5 bases). The CDR3 is 17 amino acids. Germline CDR1 and CDR2: MNHNS and SASEGT. The ends were cut back, 6 bases at V and 2 bases at J, with 23 bases in the middle. CDR3 sequence: CASSPPRQRKPTYEQYF. CDR3 DNA: TGTGCCAGCAGCCCACCCAGACAGAGAAAACCGACCTACGAGCAGTACTTC.

The rearrangement uses TRBV28 and TRBJ2-7; a possible D gene is TRBD1 (5 bases). Germline V gene lookup returns CDR1 MDHEN and CDR2 SYDVKM. V gave up 3 bases and J gave up 5 bases, with 11 bases separating them. The CDR3 spans 13 residues. As DNA, the CDR3 is TGTGCCAGCAGTTTCCAGGGTCGGAACGAGCAGTACGTC. As protein: CASSFQGRNEQYV.

J is TRBJ1-2 and V is TRBV6-1; no definite D call. CDR1 and CDR2 (germline): MNHNS, SASEGT. The V and J ends lost 7 bases and 2 bases respectively, with 17 bases between them. The CDR3 runs 15 residues. The CDR3 nucleotides read TGTGCCAGCACTGAGGGAGGTGGCGGAAACTATGGCTACACCTTC. It yields the protein CASTEGGGGNYGYTF.